The entry below describes one TCR beta chain. What it binds is unknown. The V and J ends lost 0 bases and 7 bases, in that order; junction bases with no gene match: 5. The CDR3 consists of 15 residues. Per the germline V gene, CDR1 is SNHLY and CDR2 is FYNNEI. The data derive from a study of cytomegalovirus exposure and HLA in healthy donors. Clones were read by immunoSEQ multiplex PCR, and TCRdb kept only the in-frame ones, dropping some. The top ten clones hold 2.1% of a sample with some 140,000 clones, around 83% of them seen once. Study-level points and caveats: Confirmation in vitro established that three CMV-associated chains were specific for CMV antigens. Most observed TCR sequences were rare, whereas some public TCRs were detected in many donors.

The sequencing input was PBMCs. The sequence derives from a human donor in good health. V gene TRBV2 combines with J gene TRBJ1-4; 7 bases agree with TRBD1. In DNA, the CDR3 is TGTGCCAGCAGTGAAGCGCGCGACAGGGCTGAAAAACTGTTTTTT. Protein: CASSEARDRAEKLFF.